Each of the 5 T cell receptor beta chains below was sequenced from the same sample in a study of cytomegalovirus exposure and HLA in healthy donors. The PCR had 60 Vbeta and 13 Jbeta primers. Clones were sequenced by immunoSEQ multiplex PCR, and TCRdb holds only the in-frame ones, with some missing. The sample records approximately 140,000 clones, 73% being singletons. Sequenced: PBMCs. These receptors were collected from a woman aged 40 to 49 in good health and CMV-seronegative.

The chain combines TRBV28 with TRBJ1-1; the D gene is possibly TRBD1 (6 bases). Germline V gives CDR1 MDHEN, CDR2 SYDVKM. This CDR3 region has 14 residues. Trimming stripped 6 bases from V and 5 bases from J, with 16 bases between. The CDR3 region has the DNA TGTGCCAGCAGACCTGACGGGACACAAACTGAAGCTTTCTTT. It codes for CASRPDGTQTEAFF.

The chain joins TRBV18 to TRBJ1-5; 12 positions agree with TRBD1. The CDR3 runs 18 residues. V was pared by 4 bases and J by 6 bases, with 13 bases of the junction left unmatched. Germline V gene sequence: CDR1 KGHSH, CDR2 LQKENI. CDR3 in DNA: TGTGCCAGCTCACTCCTCGGGACAGGGGGCAGGGTGGGTCAGCCCCAGCATTTT. Its protein is CASSLLGTGGRVGQPQHF.

This clone has a handful of counts. The chain has TRBV5-6 and TRBJ2-7, with 11 bases matching TRBD1. CDR3 length equals 14 residues. CDR1 SGHDT and CDR2 YYEEEE come from the germline V gene. After removal of 4 bases from V and 3 bases from J, the junction contained 3 bases not matched to a gene. Here the CDR3 DNA reads TGTGCCAGCAGCACAGGGACAGGGGGCTACGAGCAGTACGTC. Its translation: CASSTGTGGYEQYV.

CDR3 coding DNA: TGTGCCAGCATCTACCCCGGGGGAGCTGGAAACACCATATATTTT. This translates into CASIYPGGAGNTIYF. V is TRBV7-9 and J is TRBJ1-3; a weak D match, TRBD1 (5 bases). Germline CDR1 SEHNR, CDR2 FQNEAQ (reference sequence). Trimming removed 7 bases at V and 2 bases at J, with 15 bases between. The CDR3 loop spans 15 amino acids. Supplemented by reference TRBV7-9 and TRBJ1-3, the full variable domain reads DTGVSQNPRHKITKRGQNVTFRCDPISEHNRLYWYRQTLGQGPEFLTYFQNEAQLEKSRLLSDRFSAERPKGSFSTLEIQRTEQGDSAMYLCASIYPGGAGNTIYFGEGSWLTVV.

The gene calls are TRBV7-9 and TRBJ2-7, with D tentatively TRBD1 (6 bases). Germline V gene sequence: CDR1 SEHNR, CDR2 FQNEAQ (reference sequence). The length of the CDR3 is 13 residues. The V and J ends lost 5 bases and 2 bases respectively, with 10 bases between them. CDR3 in DNA: TGTGCCAGCAGCCGGGACACGGCCTACGAGCAGTACTTC. Translation gives CASSRDTAYEQYF.